The clone carrying this T cell receptor (beta chain) was counted a single time. Its specificity is unknown. The CDR3 consists of 14 residues. V was pared by 5 bases and J by 2 bases, with 13 bases between. Per the germline V gene, CDR1 is MNHNY and CDR2 is SVGAGI (reference sequence). The data were taken from a study of cytomegalovirus exposure and HLA in healthy donors. Researchers ran the PCR with 60 Vbeta and 13 Jbeta primers. Clones were sequenced by immunoSEQ multiplex PCR, and TCRdb holds only the in-frame ones, with some missing. This table has 150,000 to 200,000 clones, roughly 70% appearing once. Regarding the study as a whole: The only immune exposure information that was available was CMV serostatus. Researchers reportedly found TCR beta sequences accurately predicted most subjects' HLA-A and HLA-B alleles. Rare TCR sequences dominated, though some public TCRs recurred in many donors.

The sequence was obtained from a male donor in good health and CMV-seronegative. What was sequenced was PBMCs. The chain has TRBV6-6 and TRBJ2-7, with a tentative D call TRBD1 (5 bases). The CDR3 is CASSNRQGPYEQYF. The CDR3 coding sequence is TGTGCCAGCAGTAACCGGCAGGGCCCCTACGAGCAGTACTTC.